This is a list of T cell receptor beta chains from one sample in a study of cytomegalovirus exposure and HLA in healthy donors. Method: immunoSEQ multiplex PCR; TCRdb's copy keeps in-frame clones and lacks some. The sample consists of about 160,000 clones, roughly 78% of them appearing once. The sequenced sample consisted of PBMCs. These receptor sequences come from a middle-aged man in good health and CMV-seronegative. Both conserved end residues are part of each CDR3. A D gene is named only where the DNA matches it firmly. Clone size is given for some rows only: seen once, a few or many times, or a class if the clone is expanded.

>TRBD1|TRBJ1-2|.|TRBV28
TGTGCCAGCAGTTTATGGGGACAGGGGGGCTACACCTTC
CASSLWGQGGYTF
>TRBD2|TRBJ2-2|.|TRBV30
TGTGCCTGGAGTGTCCGGGGGGCCGGGGAGCTGTTTTTT
CAWSVRGAGELFF
>TRBD2|TRBJ2-3|.|TRBV29-1
TGCAGCGTTGAAGGGGGGGGCGGGGGGACAGATACGCAGTATTTT
CSVEGGGGGTDTQYF
>TRBD1|TRBJ2-7|few|TRBV5-6
TGTGCCAGCAGCTTGGCGGGACAGGGTCAGTACGAGCAGTACTTC
CASSLAGQGQYEQYF
>TRBD1|TRBJ2-7|.|TRBV6-1
TGTGCCAGCAGTGAAGCCGGGACAGGGGCGCGCTACGAGCAGTACTTC
CASSEAGTGARYEQYF
>TRBD2|TRBJ2-2|.|TRBV2
TGTGCCAGCAGAGGGACTAGCGGGTCTTCCGGGGAGCTGTTTTTT
CASRGTSGSSGELFF
>.|TRBJ2-5|few|TRBV10-3
TGTGCCATCAGTGAGATTGCAGGCGAGGGAGAGACCCAGTACTTC
CAISEIAGEGETQYF
>.|TRBJ1-2|.|TRBV4-1
TGCGCCAGCAGCCAAGATGAGGCAGGGTATGGCTACACCTTC
CASSQDEAGYGYTF
>.|TRBJ1-1|once|TRBV14
TGTGCCAGCAGCAAGGCCGGAGGGAACACTGAAGCTTTCTTT
CASSKAGGNTEAFF
>.|TRBJ2-1|.|TRBV5-4
TGTGCCAGCAGCTCCGGGAGCCCCAGCTCCTACAATGAGCAGTTCTTC
CASSSGSPSSYNEQFF
>TRBD1|TRBJ2-5|.|TRBV5-4
TGTGCCAGCAGTCAACAGGGGCAGAGAGAGACCCAGTACTTC
CASSQQGQRETQYF
>.|TRBJ1-5|few|TRBV6-1
TGTGCCAGCAGTGAAGTTCCCCAGGGTATAGCTAATCAGCCCCAGCATTTT
CASSEVPQGIANQPQHF
>TRBD1|TRBJ2-1|.|TRBV28
TGTGCCAGCAGTTCAGGGGGTGGGCCCTCCTACAATGAGCAGTTCTTC
CASSSGGGPSYNEQFF
>.|TRBJ2-1|.|TRBV7-9
TGTGCCGGACAAATCCGAAATGAGCAGTTCTTC
CAGQIRNEQFF
>.|TRBJ2-5|.|TRBV5-1
TGCGCCAGCAGCTTGCGGGGGACAGCCCAAGAGACCCAGTACTTC
CASSLRGTAQETQYF
>.|TRBJ2-5|.|TRBV7-9
TGTGCCAGCAGCTTAATCCGAGGAGGGCCTTGGGAGACCCAGTACTTC
CASSLIRGGPWETQYF
>TRBD2|TRBJ2-5|once|TRBV7-2
TGTGCCAGCAGAATAGCGGGAGTGGGGACCCAGTACTTC
CASRIAGVGTQYF
>TRBD2|TRBJ2-1|.|TRBV5-4
TGTGCCAGCAGCTTGGGGGAGGGGCGGAACAAGCAGTTCTTC
CASSLGEGRNKQFF
>.|TRBJ2-7|.|TRBV4-3
TGCGCCAGCAGCCAAGACCCCAGCAGAGCGGTAGATTACGAGCAGTACTTC
CASSQDPSRAVDYEQYF
>.|TRBJ1-1|.|TRBV5-1
TGCGCCAGCAGCTTGGGCGCAGGGGCAGGGACTGAAGCTTTCTTT
CASSLGAGAGTEAFF
>TRBD1|TRBJ1-2|few|TRBV5-1
TGCGCCAGCAGCGACACAGGGGGTGGTAACTATGGCTACACCTTC
CASSDTGGGNYGYTF
>.|TRBJ2-3|.|TRBV18
TGTGCCAGCTCACTTTTACCGACAGGCACAGATACGCAGTATTTT
CASSLLPTGTDTQYF
>.|TRBJ1-1|.|TRBV6-1
TGTGCCAGCAGTCAGGGACAACCGAACACTGAAGCTTTCTTT
CASSQGQPNTEAFF
>.|TRBJ1-5|.|TRBV7-2
TGTGCCAGCAGCTTAGAGGCAGGGGTGAGAAATCAGCCCCAGCATTTT
CASSLEAGVRNQPQHF
>.|TRBJ1-5|.|TRBV5-6
TGTGCCAGCAGCTGGGGGGGGATTTATAGCAATCAGCCCCAGCATTTT
CASSWGGIYSNQPQHF
>.|TRBJ1-3|.|TRBV19
TGTGCCAGTAGTATTCTCGGGGACTCTGGAAACACCATATATTTT
CASSILGDSGNTIYF
>TRBD2|TRBJ2-3|.|TRBV29-1
TGCAGCGTTGGAGTAATAGCGGGAAGAACAGATACGCAGTATTTT
CSVGVIAGRTDTQYF
>TRBD2|TRBJ2-7|.|TRBV5-4
TGTGCCAGCAGCTCGGGACTAGCGGGAGCTCGGGAGCAGTACTTC
CASSSGLAGAREQYF
>.|TRBJ2-1|.|TRBV7-6
TGTGCCAGCAGCTTAGAACCGGTCAACGAGCAGTTCTTC
CASSLEPVNEQFF
>TRBD2|TRBJ2-7|.|TRBV19
TGTGCCAGTAGGGAACTAGCGGGAGCCCTTTACGAGCAGTACTTC
CASRELAGALYEQYF
>TRBD2|TRBJ2-5|few|TRBV19
TGTGCCAGTATTCGCGGGAGGTCGCGTGTCGAGACCCAGTACTTC
CASIRGRSRVETQYF
>.|TRBJ1-4|.|TRBV10-3
TGTGCCATCAGGGACAGCCCAACTAATGAAAAACTGTTTTTT
CAIRDSPTNEKLFF
>TRBD2|TRBJ2-1|few|TRBV6-6
TGTGCCAGCAGTAGGAATAGCGGGAAGACCTACAATGAGCAGTTCTTC
CASSRNSGKTYNEQFF
>TRBD2|TRBJ2-3|.|TRBV5-1
TGCGCCAGCAGCGGACCGGGACTAGCGGGAGGGCCGCGAGTAGATACGCAGTATTTT
CASSGPGLAGGPRVDTQYF
>TRBD1|TRBJ2-7|.|TRBV28
TGTGCCAGCAGTTTAGTCATCGGACAGGGGAACTACGAGCAGTACTTC
CASSLVIGQGNYEQYF
>TRBD1|TRBJ2-3|.|TRBV5-1
TGCGCCAGCAGCGGACAGGGCCGAACAGATACGCAGTATTTT
CASSGQGRTDTQYF
>TRBD2|TRBJ2-1|.|TRBV18
TGTGCCAGCTCACCTCGGACTAGCGGGACCGACAATGAGCAGTTCTTC
CASSPRTSGTDNEQFF
>.|TRBJ2-5|once|TRBV7-2
TGTGCCAGCAGCCCACAAGAGACCCAGTACTTC
CASSPQETQYF
>.|TRBJ2-1|few|TRBV13
TGTGCCAGCAGCTTAGGTGGGACTCCCCTCGATGAGCAGTTCTTC
CASSLGGTPLDEQFF
>.|TRBJ1-2|.|TRBV6-1
TGTGCCAGCAGTGAAGCGGCGGGGGCCCCGAGGCCCTCCTATGGCTACACCTTC
CASSEAAGAPRPSYGYTF
>.|TRBJ2-6|.|TRBV19
TGTGCCAGTAGCAATTACAGGGCTGGGGCCAACGTCCTGACTTTC
CASSNYRAGANVLTF
>.|TRBJ2-4|.|TRBV29-1
TGCAGCGTTGTGTCCCCCCTAGCCAAAAACATTCAGTACTTC
CSVVSPLAKNIQYF
>.|TRBJ2-3|.|TRBV6-5
TGTGCCAGCGTGGAGTACACAGATACGCAGTATTTT
CASVEYTDTQYF
>.|TRBJ1-4|.|TRBV14
TGTGCCAGCAGCCAAGATCCGGAGAATGAAAAACTGTTTTTT
CASSQDPENEKLFF
>TRBD1|TRBJ2-1|.|TRBV27
TGTGCCAGCAGCTCAGGACAGGGATCCTACAATGAGCAGTTCTTC
CASSSGQGSYNEQFF
>.|TRBJ2-7|.|TRBV5-6
TGTGCCAGTCAGAAAGCGGAGCCGCCCTACGAGCAGTACTTC
CASQKAEPPYEQYF
>TRBD2|TRBJ2-1|.|TRBV27
TGTGCCAGCAGTTTGCCGACTAGCGAGGTCAATGAGCAGTTCTTC
CASSLPTSEVNEQFF
>TRBD2|TRBJ2-7|.|TRBV27
TGTGCCAGCAGCAAAGCGGGAGGGCCCTACGAGCAGTACTTC
CASSKAGGPYEQYF
>TRBD2|TRBJ2-1|.|TRBV7-2
TGTGCCAGCAGCTTAGCGGGAGGGAAAGGAAATGAGCAGTTCTTC
CASSLAGGKGNEQFF
>TRBD1|TRBJ2-2|.|TRBV19
TGTGCCAGTAGTATGGACAGGGCCGGGGAGCTGTTTTTT
CASSMDRAGELFF
>.|TRBJ2-7|.|TRBV13
TGTGCCAGCAGCTACGGGGGTGTCGAGCAGTACTTC
CASSYGGVEQYF
>TRBD1|TRBJ2-1|.|TRBV10-3
TGTGCCATCAGTGAGTCGGGACAGGGGATCCTACATGAGCAGTTCTTC
CAISESGQGILHEQFF
>.|TRBJ1-2|.|TRBV19
TGTGCCAGTTCTTCGCAGGCCCTCTATGGCTACACCTTC
CASSSQALYGYTF